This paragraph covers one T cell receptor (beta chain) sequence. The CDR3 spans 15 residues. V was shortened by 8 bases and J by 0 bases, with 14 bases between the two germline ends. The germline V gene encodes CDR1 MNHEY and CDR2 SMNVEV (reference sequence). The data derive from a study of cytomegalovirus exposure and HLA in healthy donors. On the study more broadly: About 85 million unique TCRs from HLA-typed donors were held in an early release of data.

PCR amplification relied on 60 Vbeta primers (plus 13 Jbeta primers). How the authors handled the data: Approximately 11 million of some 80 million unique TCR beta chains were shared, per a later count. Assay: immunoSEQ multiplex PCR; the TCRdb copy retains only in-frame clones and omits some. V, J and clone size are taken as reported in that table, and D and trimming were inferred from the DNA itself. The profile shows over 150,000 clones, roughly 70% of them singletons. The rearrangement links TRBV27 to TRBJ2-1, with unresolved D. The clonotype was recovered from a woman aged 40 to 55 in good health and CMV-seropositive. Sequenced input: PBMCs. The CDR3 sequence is CASSPAASSYNEQFF. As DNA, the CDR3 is TGTGCCAGCTCCCCCGCGGCGAGCTCCTACAATGAGCAGTTCTTC.